This T cell receptor beta chain was obtained from a study of OX40 agonist ivuxolimab in advanced cancers. Across the whole study: Eligibility rules accepted prior anti-PD-1, anti-PD-L1 or anti-CTLA-4 therapy, and over 35% had some. Study results and caveats: Among the lowest peripheral clonal expansion occurred in 0.1-3.0 mg/kg partial responders.

With respect to this clone: The antigen remains unidentified.

The repertoire was sequenced with immunoSEQ multiplex PCR; TCRdb's copy has only in-frame clones and lacks some. The sample includes some 60,000 clones, around 87% of them seen just once. The V and J ends lost 5 bases and 1 base, in that order; junction bases with no gene match: 8. CDR3 length: 16 residues. The germline gives CDR1 MGHRA, CDR2 YSYEKL. This TCR was recovered from an adult with an advanced solid tumor such as melanoma, head and neck, liver or kidney cancer. This chain connects TRBV4-1 to TRBJ2-4; 7 bases align to TRBD2. The sequencing used CD4+ or CD8+ T cells sorted from blood, collected in a trial of the OX40 agonist ivuxolimab. CDR3 residues: CASSAPGTKAKNIQYF. The DNA for the CDR3 is TGCGCCAGCAGCGCACCCGGGACTAAGGCCAAAAACATTCAGTACTTC.